This TCR beta chain was identified during a study of tumor-infiltrating lymphocytes in primary liver carcinoma. For the study at large: The yield of productive TCRbeta reads per sample was roughly 3.65 to 7.13 million and was similar across tissue types.

In this sample, this clonotype turned up once. At one boundary the junction diverges from the germline segment, which might be a read error. This CDR3 is built from 17 residues. Germline V gives CDR1 SGHDN, CDR2 FVKESK. With a constant-region primer, TCR beta cDNA was made from 450 to 550 ng of total RNA. Modified slightly, ARM-PCR produced TCR beta libraries over three nested multiplex PCR rounds. The first two PCR rounds, around 10 cycles each, used TRBV1-TRBV30 forward primers and a C-beta reverse primer. TCRdb reprocessed the multiplex PCR reads via MiXCR and lists one record per CDR3 protein. The sample consists of roughly 32,000 distinct CDR3 sequences, about 82% of them appearing once. Co-extraction of both nucleic acids (RNA and DNA) used about 19-33 mg of unsorted bulk tissue. Each sampled tumor had five separate regions taken from it.

Sequenced material: liver tumor tissue from sampling region 5. Documented subset: tumor region T5, tumor centre. The chain joins TRBV14 to TRBJ1-2; D unresolved. This receptor was identified in a man aged 40-49 years with primary liver carcinoma and hepatitis B virus infection. The CDR3 nucleotides read TGTGTCAGCAGCCAAGGATATCACCCTCAAGATCACTATGGCTACACCTTC. Encoded protein: CVSSQGYHPQDHYGYTF.